The 25 T cell receptor beta chains presented below share a single source sample, sequenced in a study of cytomegalovirus exposure and HLA in healthy donors. This PCR relied on a set of 60 Vbeta primers and 13 Jbeta primers. Libraries were prepared by immunoSEQ multiplex PCR; TCRdb keeps only in-frame clonotypes and omits some of them. There are roughly 120,000 clones in the sample; around 70% occur only once, and 4% to 5% lies in the top ten. Sequenced input: PBMCs. These receptors originate from a woman aged 40-49 years in good health and CMV-seronegative.

Comments on this clone: The sample contains more than one DNA sequence encoding this CDR3. The CDR3 DNA is TGTGCCAGCAGCAAACAGGGGTATACCGGGGAGCTGTTTTTT. Translation gives CASSKQGYTGELFF. The rearrangement joins TRBV6-5 to TRBJ2-2, with 7 bases identical to TRBD1. This CDR3 is 14 amino acids long. Germline-derived CDR1 and CDR2 are MNHEY and SVGAGI. V trimming: 6 bases; J trimming: 5 bases; junction bases outside the gene matches: 6.

The chain carries TRBV19 and TRBJ1-5; maybe TRBD1 (6 bases). Germline CDR1 LNHDA, CDR2 SQIVND (reference sequence). The length of the CDR3 is 14 residues. V lost 2 bases to trimming and J lost 7 bases, with 12 bases between them. CDR3 sequence (DNA): TGTGCCAGTAGTATACCAGGGGATGGACAGCCCCAGCATTTT. As protein: CASSIPGDGQPQHF.

V and J are TRBV18 and TRBJ2-1, with a possible D match to TRBD1 (5 bases). Germline V lookup: CDR1 KGHSH, CDR2 LQKENI. This CDR3 contains 15 residues. The V and J ends lost 2 bases and 5 bases respectively, with 13 bases between them. The chain's CDR3 is CASSPLGVSDNEQFF. The CDR3 DNA sequence: TGTGCCAGCTCACCATTAGGGGTCAGCGACAATGAGCAGTTCTTC.

In its sample, this clone was seen a few times. The V gene is TRBV9, the J gene TRBJ2-3; 12 bases are shared with TRBD2. Trimming took 3 bases from V and 0 from J; bases not matched to a gene: 2. Germline V lookup: CDR1 SGDLS, CDR2 YYNGEE. CDR3 length: 16 amino acids. For the CDR3, the DNA is TGTGCCAGCAGCGCAGGACTAGCGGGGAGCACAGATACGCAGTATTTT. Translating it yields CASSAGLAGSTDTQYF.

This clone has a handful of counts. The chain uses TRBV6-5 and TRBJ2-7; 10 nucleotides line up with TRBD2. The CDR3 contains 14 residues. Looked up from germline, CDR1 is MNHEY and CDR2 is SVGAGI. Trimming removed 8 bases from V and 2 bases from J; junction bases left unmatched: 6. This CDR3 reads CASGPGTSAYEQYF. The CDR3 nucleotides read TGTGCCAGCGGACCCGGGACTAGCGCCTACGAGCAGTACTTC.

The chain combines TRBV10-3 with TRBJ2-7; D is possibly TRBD1 (6 bases). CDR1 is ENHRY, CDR2 SYGVKD, per germline. The CDR3 is made up of 13 amino acids. V shed 10 bases and J shed 2 bases, with 15 bases lying between them. The CDR3 region is CATYQDSTYEQYF. The CDR3 nucleotides read TGTGCCACCTATCAGGACAGTACCTACGAGCAGTACTTC.

The chain is built from TRBV2 and TRBJ2-7; tentative D call: TRBD1 (6 bases). From germline, CDR1 is SNHLY and CDR2 FYNNEI. This CDR3 contains 17 residues. V lost 5 bases, J lost 0 bases, and 20 bases lay in between. As DNA, the CDR3 is TGTGCCAGCAGTTCGATTGGGGGCGGAAGAAGCTCCTACGAGCAGTACTTC. Its translation: CASSSIGGGRSSYEQYF.

The chain combines TRBV4-3 with TRBJ1-2; no clear D. Germline CDR1 reads LGHNA; CDR2 reads YSLEER. Deletions cut 3 bases from V and 7 bases from J, with 15 bases between. There are 14 residues in the CDR3. CDR3 region: CASSQELGFSGYTF. The CDR3 DNA follows: TGCGCCAGCAGCCAGGAGTTGGGTTTCTCTGGCTACACCTTC.

This clone was seen a few times. The V and J genes are TRBV27 and TRBJ2-1; 7 bases are shared with TRBD2. The CDR3 is 12 residues long. Trimming at V came to 6 bases and at J to 14 bases, leaving 10 bases not matched to a gene. Germline V gene lookup returns CDR1 MNHEY and CDR2 SMNVEV (reference sequence). The DNA for the CDR3 is TGTGCCAGCAGGGCGTTGCGGGGGATTAAGTTCTTC. Its translation: CASRALRGIKFF.

The count of this clone is one. A read error may produce the germline difference seen at one junction end. The V gene is TRBV7-9, the J gene TRBJ2-7, with 11 bases fitting TRBD2. This CDR3 has 14 residues. In germline, CDR1 is SEHNR, CDR2 FQNEAQ (reference sequence). The CDR3 coding sequence is TGTTCCAGCAGTTTCAACCTAGCGGGAGGCGAGCAGTACTTC. Amino acid sequence: CSSSFNLAGGEQYF.

This chain uses TRBV19 with TRBJ1-5; weak D call: TRBD1 (6 bases). The CDR3 is 16 amino acids. Trimming shortened V by 2 bases and J by 7 bases, and 18 bases separated the two germline ends. Germline V gives CDR1 LNHDA, CDR2 SQIVND (reference sequence). CDR3 amino acids: CASSIPITGRRQPQHF. For the CDR3, the DNA is TGTGCCAGTAGTATACCTATCACAGGGAGACGCCAGCCCCAGCATTTT.

The J gene is TRBJ2-7, the V gene TRBV7-8; 8 bases are shared with TRBD1. There are 14 residues in the CDR3. Trimming at V came to 2 bases and at J to 9 bases, leaving 9 bases not matched to a gene. In germline, CDR1 is SGHVS, CDR2 FQNEAQ. The CDR3 spells CASSLMPGGGGQYF. DNA of the CDR3: TGTGCCAGCAGCTTAATGCCAGGGGGCGGTGGGCAGTACTTC.

J is TRBJ1-2 and V is TRBV25-1; 8 bases match TRBD1. The germline CDR1 and CDR2 sequences are MGHDK and SYGVNS. The junction had 7 bases not matched to a gene; V was cut back by 6 bases and J by 7 bases. This CDR3 is 13 amino acids long. The CDR3 coding sequence is TGTGCCAGCAGGGACAGGGACGCGGGTGGCTACACCTTC. Translated: CASRDRDAGGYTF.

Concerning this clone itself: At one boundary the junction diverges from the germline segment, which might be a read error. This chain joins TRBV7-8 and TRBJ2-7; D might be TRBD1 (5 bases). Germline V lookup: CDR1 SGHVS, CDR2 FQNEAQ. The CDR3 consists of 15 residues. CDR3 residues: CASSLEPGKAYEQCF. Here the CDR3 DNA reads TGTGCCAGCAGCTTAGAACCAGGGAAGGCCTACGAGCAGTGCTTC.

The gene calls are TRBV2 and TRBJ2-5; 11 bases are a match to TRBD2. J gave up 4 bases and V 7 bases, and 8 bases lay outside the gene matches. The germline CDR1 and CDR2 sequences are SNHLY and FYNNEI. The CDR3 has 15 residues. CDR3 residues: CASTTSGRGGETQYF. CDR3 DNA sequence: TGTGCCAGCACCACTAGCGGGAGAGGGGGAGAGACCCAGTACTTC.

This chain uses TRBV19 with TRBJ1-1; the match to TRBD1 covers 7 bases. Trimming cost V 2 bases and J 3 bases; bases outside gene matches: 9. Looked up from germline, CDR1 is LNHDA and CDR2 is SQIVND (reference sequence). The CDR3 runs to 16 residues. The CDR3 DNA reads TGTGCCAGTAGTATAATCGGGTGGACAGGCGACACTGAAGCTTTCTTT. Encoded protein: CASSIIGWTGDTEAFF.

The V call is TRBV27, the J call TRBJ2-1; a possible D gene is TRBD1 (6 bases). This CDR3 is 14 amino acids long. CDR1 MNHEY and CDR2 SMNVEV come from the germline V gene (reference sequence). V was shortened by 11 bases and J by 5 bases, with 19 bases between the two germline ends. In DNA form, the CDR3 reads TGTGCCCACGCCGGGGCAGGGGACGACAATGAGCAGTTCTTC. This encodes CAHAGAGDDNEQFF.

The rearrangement joins TRBV6-6 to TRBJ2-7; a weak D match, TRBD2 (6 bases). V shed 6 bases and J shed 0 bases, with 15 bases lying between them. This CDR3 has 15 residues. Germline loops: CDR1 MNHNY, CDR2 SVGAGI (reference sequence). DNA of the CDR3: TGTGCCAGCAGCATGGGGACTTCCAGCTCCTACGAGCAGTACTTC. Its protein is CASSMGTSSSYEQYF.

This clone was picked up a small number of times. This chain uses TRBV7-3 with TRBJ1-1, with D unclear. Trimming stripped 2 bases from V and 4 bases from J, with 11 bases between. CDR1 and CDR2 from the germline V gene are SGHTA and FQGTGA. CDR3 size: 14 residues. The CDR3, as DNA: TGTGCCAGCAGCTTACACTCGGGGATCACTGAAGCTTTCTTT. This codes for CASSLHSGITEAFF. Drawing the rest from reference TRBV7-3 and TRBJ1-1, the complete variable domain is GAGVSQTPSNKVTEKGKYVELRCDPISGHTALYWYRQSLGQGPEFLIYFQGTGAADDSGLPNDRFFAVRPEGSVSTLKIQRTERGDSAVYLCASSLHSGITEAFFGQGTRLTVV.

In this sample, this clone turned up a few times. The rearrangement joins TRBV4-3 to TRBJ2-1, with D maybe TRBD2 (6 bases). CDR1 and CDR2 from the germline V gene are LGHNA and YSLEER. The germline V and J ends were trimmed by 0 bases and 0 bases, with 18 bases remaining between them. This CDR3 region has 19 residues. Written as DNA, the CDR3 is TGCGCCAGCAGCCAAGATCTAATAGGAGGGATGGGCTCCTACAATGAGCAGTTCTTC. Protein product: CASSQDLIGGMGSYNEQFF.

The chain has TRBV5-6 and TRBJ2-5; 10 bases fit TRBD1. The closer fit of TRBJ2-7 to the DNA end suggests the J call may be wrong. This CDR3 spans 16 amino acids. CDR1 is SGHDT, CDR2 YYEEEE, per germline. The CDR3, as DNA: TGTGCCAGCAGCTCTCAGTATAGACAGGGGGCTGGCGAGCAGTACTTC. Its protein product is CASSSQYRQGAGEQYF.

Written as DNA, the CDR3 is TGTGCCAGCAGCCAGACAGGGCGGTGGACAGATACGCAGTATTTT. Amino acids: CASSQTGRWTDTQYF. The chain carries TRBV9 and TRBJ2-3, with 7 positions matching TRBD1. This CDR3 is built from 15 residues. The V gene end was trimmed by 4 bases and the J gene end by 3 bases; junction bases not matched to a gene: 8. The germline V gene has CDR1 SGDLS and CDR2 YYNGEE. Full variable domain (missing parts from reference TRBV9 and TRBJ2-3): DSGVTQTPKHLITATGQRVTLRCSPRSGDLSVYWYQQSLDQGLQFLIQYYNGEERAKGNILERFSAQQFPDLHSELNLSSLELGDSALYFCASSQTGRWTDTQYFGPGTRLTVL.

The rearrangement uses TRBV11-1 and TRBJ1-3, with D hard to call. There are 16 residues in the CDR3. Trimming took 4 bases from V and 1 from J, leaving 14 bases between them. From germline, CDR1 is SGHAT and CDR2 FQDESV (reference sequence). The CDR3 loop reads CASSSPASGSGNTIYF. The CDR3 coding sequence is TGTGCCAGCAGCTCACCCGCGTCGGGGTCTGGAAACACCATATATTTT.

The chain uses TRBV6-5 and TRBJ1-5; TRBD1 matches 10 bases. V shed 5 bases and J 6 bases; nucleotides not matched to a gene: 4. Looked up from germline, CDR1 is MNHEY and CDR2 is SVGAGI. The CDR3 totals 14 residues. CDR3 protein: CASSTGTGVQPQHF. The CDR3 region has the DNA TGTGCCAGCAGTACAGGGACAGGGGTTCAGCCCCAGCATTTT.

The chain carries TRBV2 and TRBJ2-5; TRBD2 might be the D (6 bases). The CDR3 loop spans 12 amino acids. V shed 6 bases and J shed 5 bases, with 10 bases lying between them. Per the germline V gene, CDR1 is SNHLY and CDR2 is FYNNEI. The CDR3 sequence is CASSPGRETQYF. CDR3 in DNA: TGTGCCAGCAGCCCAGGGAGGGAGACCCAGTACTTC.